This entry lists 3 T cell receptor beta chains sequenced from one sample in a study of response to subunit inactivated influenza vaccine. One entry per CDR3 protein, called by TCRdb with MiXCR from the RT-PCR reads. The table includes over 800,000 distinct CDR3 sequences, over 20% detected once. The source material was PBMCs from blood, sampled roughly 5 days after vaccination. The receptors here all came from a man aged 45 to 65 who received an inactivated influenza vaccine.

This clonotype was detected ten times or more. The chain has TRBV20-1 and TRBJ2-7; possibly TRBD2 for D (6 bases). Germline CDR1 and CDR2: DFQATT and SNEGSKA (reference sequence). Trimming left V 6 bases short and J 4 bases short, with 25 bases between. The CDR3 sequence is 16 residues long. The CDR3 DNA sequence: TGCAGTGCCGAGGCACCGATAATCGGGAGTTCGTACGAGCAGTACTTC. Translated: CSAEAPIIGSSYEQYF.

The CDR3 sequence: CATSRGHTDTQYF. CDR3 sequence (DNA): TGTGCCACCAGCCGGGGTCACACAGATACGCAGTATTTT. V and J are TRBV24-1 and TRBJ2-3, with D perhaps TRBD2 (5 bases). V lost 7 bases and J lost 2, with 9 bases in between. From germline, CDR1 is KGHDR and CDR2 SFDVKD. This CDR3 contains 13 residues.

This clonotype was counted between two and nine times. The chain combines TRBV25-1 with TRBJ2-5; unclear D gene. Germline-derived CDR1 and CDR2 are MGHDK and SYGVNS. V was trimmed by 1 base and J by 5 bases, leaving 11 bases between them. The CDR3 loop spans 14 amino acids. The CDR3 loop is CASSEWRGVETQYF. CDR3 nucleotide sequence: TGTGCCAGCAGTGAATGGCGTGGGGTGGAGACCCAGTACTTC.